This TCR beta chain was captured by sequencing in a study of blood T cell repertoires in COVID-19 (dated by TCRdb to 2018 to 2021). With respect to the entire study: Samples covering the acute and convalescent phases of COVID-19 were provided by collaborators in the United States, Italy and Spain. The material from the prospective study consisted of cDNA or gDNA derived from T cells, B-cell-depleted T cells, or PBMCs. Subjects who had been exposed to COVID-19, were actively infected with it, or had recovered from it provided the deeply sampled blood TCRbeta repertoires that made up the dataset. The repertoires were made available in a free public database intended to serve as a resource for research on the immune response to SARS-CoV-2. Samples came from the ongoing ImmuneRACE study (first 160 participants) plus 1,254 subjects from 6 global collaborators. A de-identified subject ID, COVID-19 status, age in years and sex were almost always included in the sample metadata. Where available, HLA class I and class II types were obtained from metadata supplied by the sample provider rather than from assay-based typing. What the work shows at the level of the full study, not this receptor alone: How much clinical and demographic metadata was included differed by source and by participant, and the metadata was provided uncurated.

Here V drops 3 bases and J drops 5 bases, and the junction holds 9 bases not matched to any gene. The CDR3, cysteine through phenylalanine, is 16 amino acids long. Here the CDR3 DNA is all that survives: 48 bases in frame from base 1. Sequences ENHRY (CDR1) and SYGVKD (CDR2) are obtained from the germline V gene. Each collaborating institution followed its own protocols to collect whole blood in K2EDTA tubes. For TCRbeta analysis, collaborators shipped samples in one of three forms: frozen whole blood, isolated PBMCs, or DNA extracted from either of those sample types. The immunoSEQ Assay, a bias-controlled multiplex PCR, was used to amplify TCRbeta CDR3 regions from genomic DNA. As for the authors' bioinformatics: Within the assay, amplification of reference gene primers was used to estimate how many nucleated cells each sample contained. To quantify the absolute abundance of each unique TCRbeta CDR3 rearrangement, sequence reads were collapsed and filtered. Productive Simpson clonality was computed per sample as the square root of Simpson's diversity index over productive rearrangements. This immuneACCESS table, as held by TCRdb, lists in-frame sequences with V and J called but not all clones. Of the missing ones, under half trace to an unresolved V gene in checked studies; the others have no known cause. That table supplies the V and J calls and clone size; D and trimming were determined from the DNA. The sample data list around 69,000 clones, and more than 70% of these were observed just once. The ten largest clones take up 8.8% of the sample.

On this clone itself: Which antigen it targets is not known. The sample holds no much larger clone one base away, and base qualities are not on file.

The chain joins TRBV10-3 to TRBJ2-2; 7 junctional bases match TRBD1. The sequenced material came from peripheral blood. This TCR was sampled from a man between 50 and 59 years old with active COVID-19. The CDR3 has the sequence CAISEPTGQKTGELFF. The nucleotides are TGTGCCATCAGTGAACCGACAGGGCAGAAGACCGGGGAGCTGTTTTTT.